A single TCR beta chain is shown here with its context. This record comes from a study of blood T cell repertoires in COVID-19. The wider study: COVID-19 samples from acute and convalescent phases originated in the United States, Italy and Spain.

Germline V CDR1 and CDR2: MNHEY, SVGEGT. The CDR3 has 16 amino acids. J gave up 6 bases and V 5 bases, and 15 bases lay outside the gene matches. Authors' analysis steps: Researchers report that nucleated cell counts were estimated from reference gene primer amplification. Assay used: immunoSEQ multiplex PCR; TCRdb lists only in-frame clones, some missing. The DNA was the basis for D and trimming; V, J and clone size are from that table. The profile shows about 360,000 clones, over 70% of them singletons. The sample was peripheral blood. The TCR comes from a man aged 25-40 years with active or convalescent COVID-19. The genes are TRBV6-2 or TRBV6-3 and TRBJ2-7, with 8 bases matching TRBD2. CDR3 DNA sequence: TGTGCCAGCAGTATAACTACCGGGACTAGGGTAAGCGAGCAGTACTTC. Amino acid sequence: CASSITTGTRVSEQYF.